Below, 27 T cell receptor beta chains from the same sample are listed, as sequenced in a study of technical replicates of blood from several donors. Only in-frame clones appear in the TCRdb table, and some are missing; sequencing was by immunoSEQ multiplex PCR. The sample shows 66,000 or so clones, more than 95% of them seen only once. Sequenced material: T cells isolated from PBMCs. Every receptor here comes from a human donor in good health.

The chain is built from TRBV7-4 and TRBJ1-1; 8 positions match TRBD1. This CDR3 contains 15 residues. Germline V gives CDR1 SGHVT, CDR2 SQSDAQ. V was clipped by 3 bases and J by 5 bases; unmatched bases: 8. The CDR3 spells CASSLGPGGGTEAFF. The CDR3 DNA reads as TGTGCCAGCAGCTTGGGGCCAGGGGGCGGGACTGAAGCTTTCTTT.

V and J are TRBV11-2 and TRBJ2-7; TRBD1 aligns across 7 bases. J lost 3 bases, V lost 3 bases, and 5 bases had no gene match. CDR3 length equals 14 residues. The germline CDR1 and CDR2 sequences are SGHAT and FQNNGV. The CDR3 sequence: CASSFGRGFYEQYF. The CDR3 nucleotides read TGTGCCAGCAGCTTCGGCAGGGGGTTCTACGAGCAGTACTTC.

The chain links TRBV6-5 to TRBJ2-2; tentatively, D is TRBD1 (5 bases). Germline V lookup: CDR1 MNHEY, CDR2 SVGAGI. There are 14 residues in the CDR3. V lost 10 bases and J lost 5, with 17 bases in between. The CDR3 reads CATALQGWTGELFF. CDR3 in DNA: TGTGCCACTGCGCTGCAGGGTTGGACCGGGGAGCTGTTTTTT.

This clone has just one count. This chain connects TRBV5-4 to TRBJ1-2; the D is unclear. Trimming removed 0 bases from V and 8 bases from J, with 8 bases in between. The CDR3 extends over 12 amino acids. The germline V gene has CDR1 SGHNT and CDR2 YYREEE (reference sequence). The chain's CDR3 is CASSLVGGGYTF. The CDR3 DNA reads as TGTGCCAGCAGCTTGGTTGGAGGGGGCTACACCTTC.

The chain recombines TRBV6-1 with TRBJ2-5; 10 nucleotides align to TRBD2. Unmatched junction bases numbered 4, after V lost 5 bases and J lost 1 base. The CDR3 runs to 15 residues. Germline loops: CDR1 MNHNS, CDR2 SASEGT. CDR3 nucleotide sequence: TGTGCCAGCAGTCGTAGCGGGAGGTCCCAAGAGACCCAGTACTTC. This gives the protein CASSRSGRSQETQYF.

The chain carries TRBV29-1 and TRBJ2-7, with 10 bases matching TRBD2. J was trimmed by 3 bases and V by 1 base; bases with no gene match: 6. Germline CDR1 reads SQVTM; CDR2 reads ANQGSEA. The CDR3 length is 15 residues. The CDR3 spells CSVEGTSGKNYEQYF. As DNA, the CDR3 is TGCAGCGTTGAAGGGACTAGCGGAAAAAACTACGAGCAGTACTTC.

This rearrangement joins TRBV18 to TRBJ1-3, with D uncertain. Between the trimmed V and J ends, which lost 3 bases and 0 bases, there was a span of 12 bases. This CDR3 is built from 16 residues. Germline V gives CDR1 KGHSH, CDR2 LQKENI. The CDR3 here is CASSPQFGTSGNTIYF. The CDR3 bases are TGTGCCAGCTCACCCCAGTTTGGTACCTCTGGAAACACCATATATTTT.

This clone was seen more than once but under ten times. This chain joins TRBV5-1 and TRBJ2-2, with 7 positions matching TRBD1. Per germline, CDR1 SGHRS and CDR2 YFSETQ. CDR3 size: 16 residues. Trimming cost V 3 bases and J 0 bases; bases outside gene matches: 5. This CDR3 is CASSSTGFTNTGELFF. For the CDR3, the DNA is TGCGCCAGCAGCTCGACAGGGTTCACGAACACCGGGGAGCTGTTTTTT. The full variable domain, with the rest looked up from reference TRBV5-1 and TRBJ2-2, is KAGVTQTPRYLIKTRGQQVTLSCSPISGHRSVSWYQQTPGQGLQFLFEYFSETQRNKGNFPGRFSGRQFSNSRSEMNVSTLELGDSALYLCASSSTGFTNTGELFFGEGSRLTVL.

In this sample, this clone turned up once. The V call is TRBV5-1, the J call TRBJ2-1; D might be TRBD1 (6 bases). In germline, CDR1 is SGHRS, CDR2 YFSETQ. Between the trimmed V and J ends, which lost 4 bases and 5 bases, there was a span of 28 bases. This CDR3 is 19 amino acids long. CDR3 sequence (DNA): TGCGCCAGCAGCCGATTGATTCCCTCAGGGGTACAGGTAGACAATGAGCAGTTCTTC. Its translation is CASSRLIPSGVQVDNEQFF.

The chain recombines TRBV6-5 with TRBJ2-7, with 11 bases identical to TRBD2. The CDR3 runs 15 residues. Germline CDR1 MNHEY, CDR2 SVGAGI. Trimming took 4 bases from V and 2 from J; bases not matched to a gene: 4. The CDR3 sequence is CASSWTSGHTYEQYF. DNA of the CDR3: TGTGCCAGCAGTTGGACTAGCGGGCACACCTACGAGCAGTACTTC.

The chain combines TRBV2 with TRBJ2-5, with 16 positions matching TRBD2. Germline lookup yields CDR1 SNHLY and CDR2 FYNNEI. Germline trimming cut 1 base from V and 5 bases from J; bases unmatched to any gene: 7. The CDR3 length is 18 residues. The DNA of the CDR3 is TGTGCCAGCAGTGAAGAACCGGGACTAGCGGGGGGGCGGGAGACCCAGTACTTC. The encoded protein is CASSEEPGLAGGRETQYF.

This clone was counted once. The chain couples TRBV7-9 to TRBJ2-5; possibly TRBD1 for D (5 bases). The CDR3 has 15 amino acids. Trimming pared 5 bases from V and 1 base from J, leaving 14 bases between. The germline gives CDR1 SEHNR, CDR2 FQNEAQ (reference sequence). This chain's CDR3 is CASSPPPTVQETQYF. As DNA, the CDR3 is TGTGCCAGCAGCCCCCCCCCGACAGTCCAAGAGACCCAGTACTTC.

The V gene is TRBV29-1, the J gene TRBJ1-2; 7 bases fit TRBD1. The CDR3 spans 12 residues. Germline CDR1 reads SQVTM; CDR2 reads ANQGSEA. V shed 6 bases, J shed 4 bases, and the junction held 5 bases outside the gene matches. This CDR3 reads CSVEWDSYGYTF. CDR3 sequence (DNA): TGCAGCGTCGAGTGGGACAGCTATGGCTACACCTTC.

The chain is built from TRBV4-2 and TRBJ1-1, with D maybe TRBD1 (5 bases). The CDR3 sequence is 14 residues long. Per germline, CDR1 LGHNA and CDR2 YNFKEQ. The germline V and J ends were trimmed by 4 bases and 4 bases, with 13 bases remaining between them. In DNA form, the CDR3 reads TGTGCCAGCAGCCCCCCGGCTGGGGCCACTGAAGCTTTCTTT. Encoded protein: CASSPPAGATEAFF.

In this sample, this clone turned up once. This sequence joins TRBV19 and TRBJ1-4, with D perhaps TRBD1 (6 bases). This CDR3 comprises 12 residues. V was cut by 11 bases and J by 4 bases, with 11 bases left in between. Germline-derived CDR1 and CDR2 are LNHDA and SQIVND (reference sequence). The DNA of the CDR3 is TGTGCCGCCTCCAGGGGTAATGAAAAACTGTTTTTT. This codes for CAASRGNEKLFF. Looking up the rest from reference TRBV19 and TRBJ1-4 gives the full variable domain: DGGITQSPKYLFRKEGQNVTLSCEQNLNHDAMYWYRQDPGQGLRLIYYSQIVNDFQKGDIAEGYSVSREKKESFPLTVTSAQKNPTAFYLCAASRGNEKLFFGSGTQLSVL.

The chain has TRBV27 and TRBJ2-1; TRBD2 agrees at 13 bases. The CDR3 has 15 residues. Germline CDR1 and CDR2: MNHEY and SMNVEV (reference sequence). V trimming: 3 bases; J trimming: 5 bases; junction bases outside the gene matches: 1. This CDR3 is CASSFGTSGNNEQFF. The CDR3 DNA reads TGTGCCAGCAGTTTTGGGACTAGCGGGAACAATGAGCAGTTCTTC.

V gene TRBV5-1 combines with J gene TRBJ2-2; a possible D gene is TRBD2 (6 bases). The length of the CDR3 is 15 residues. Per the germline V gene, CDR1 is SGHRS and CDR2 is YFSETQ. Trimming pared 0 bases from V and 5 bases from J, leaving 11 bases between. For the CDR3, the DNA is TGCGCCAGCAGCTTGGAAGGGACTCGGACCGGGGAGCTGTTTTTT. It codes for CASSLEGTRTGELFF.

This clone was found once. The V and J genes are TRBV9 and TRBJ2-3, with D maybe TRBD2 (5 bases). The CDR3 is made up of 13 amino acids. Trimming removed 4 bases from V and 4 bases from J, with 10 bases in between. Germline V gene sequence: CDR1 SGDLS, CDR2 YYNGEE. The CDR3 loop is CASSSRLPDTQYF. CDR3 bases: TGTGCCAGCAGCTCCCGACTACCAGATACGCAGTATTTT.

The count of this clone is one. The chain joins TRBV7-9 to TRBJ2-1, with TRBD1 matching over 9 bases. The V segment lost 5 bases and the J segment 8 bases; nucleotides outside the gene matches: 10. The CDR3 is 15 amino acids. Germline CDR1 and CDR2: SEHNR and FQNEAQ (reference sequence). In nucleotides, the CDR3 is TGTGCCAGCAGCCAGATTATTACAGGGGGCGATGAGCAGTTCTTC. This codes for CASSQIITGGDEQFF.

The rearrangement joins TRBV6-5 to TRBJ1-2, with 8 positions matching TRBD1. Trimming took 2 bases from V and 7 from J; bases not matched to a gene: 6. The germline gives CDR1 MNHEY, CDR2 SVGAGI. This CDR3 has 14 residues. The CDR3 nucleotides are TGTGCCAGCAGTTACGTTACAGGGGGGATTGGCTACACCTTC. This codes for CASSYVTGGIGYTF.

Only one count was recorded for this clone. The chain couples TRBV7-9 to TRBJ1-1, with 10 bases lining up with TRBD1. The CDR3 is made up of 15 amino acids. The V and J ends lost 4 bases and 4 bases, in that order; junction bases with no gene match: 6. CDR1 SEHNR and CDR2 FQNEAQ come from the germline V gene (reference sequence). CDR3 in amino acids: CASSSWTGGSTEAFF. CDR3 in DNA: TGTGCCAGCAGCTCATGGACAGGGGGTTCCACTGAAGCTTTCTTT.

The chain is built from TRBV12-5 and TRBJ1-2; D is ambiguous. Trimming cost V 3 bases and J 6 bases, with 14 bases left between them. The CDR3 totals 14 residues. Germline assignment: CDR1 LGHNT and CDR2 FRNRAP. CDR3 sequence (DNA): TGTGCTAGTGGTTTAGGACCCGTGGAGGATGGCTACACCTTC. Its protein is CASGLGPVEDGYTF. The variable domain in full, completed from reference TRBV12-5 and TRBJ1-2, reads DARVTQTPRHKVTEMGQEVTMRCQPILGHNTVFWYRQTMMQGLELLAYFRNRAPLDDSGMPKDRFSAEMPDATLATLKIQPSEPRDSAVYFCASGLGPVEDGYTFGSGTRLTVV.

The rearrangement joins TRBV4-1 to TRBJ2-5; weak D call: TRBD2 (5 bases). CDR3 size: 17 residues. Germline lookup yields CDR1 MGHRA and CDR2 YSYEKL. Trimming stripped 0 bases from V and 9 bases from J, with 23 bases between. The CDR3 sequence is CASSQETLTRSSWAQYF. CDR3 DNA sequence: TGCGCCAGCAGCCAAGAAACACTCACCAGGTCTAGCTGGGCCCAGTACTTC.

The chain carries TRBV4-1 and TRBJ1-5; 8 nucleotides align to TRBD1. Germline values: CDR1 MGHRA, CDR2 YSYEKL. The CDR3 runs to 19 residues. V shed 5 bases and J 0 bases; nucleotides not matched to a gene: 15. This chain's CDR3 is CASSVSPVTGEYSNQPQHF. The CDR3 DNA reads TGCGCCAGCAGCGTCAGCCCGGTGACAGGGGAGTATAGCAATCAGCCCCAGCATTTT.

The rearrangement uses TRBV30 and TRBJ1-1; D is ambiguous. V was cut by 3 bases and J by 3 bases, with 17 bases left in between. Germline CDR1 and CDR2: GTSNPN and SVGIG (reference sequence). The CDR3 is 15 amino acids. CDR3 region: CAWSPPYDQDTEAFF. The CDR3 DNA follows: TGTGCCTGGAGCCCCCCCTACGACCAGGACACTGAAGCTTTCTTT.

The V call is TRBV2, the J call TRBJ2-5; TRBD1 agrees at 7 bases. The germline V gene has CDR1 SNHLY and CDR2 FYNNEI. There are 14 residues in the CDR3. J lost 5 bases, V lost 7 bases, and 10 bases had no gene match. CDR3 residues: CASKTRQGGETQYF. The CDR3 DNA follows: TGTGCCAGCAAAACCCGACAGGGCGGGGAGACCCAGTACTTC. Together with reference TRBV2 and TRBJ2-5, the CDR3 gives the full variable domain: EPEVTQTPSHQVTQMGQEVILRCVPISNHLYFYWYRQILGQKVEFLVSFYNNEISEKSEIFDDQFSVERPDGSNFTLKIRSTKLEDSAMYFCASKTRQGGETQYFGPGTRLLVL.

Concerning this clone: The junction shows a germline mismatch at one end, possibly a read error. V and J are TRBV29-1 and TRBJ1-3; tentatively, D is TRBD1 (6 bases). The CDR3 has 16 amino acids. Germline V gene data show CDR1 as SQVTM and CDR2 as ANQGSEA. This CDR3 reads CSVKTFTGSSGDTIYF. CDR3 DNA: TGCAGCGTAAAAACTTTCACAGGGAGCAGTGGAGACACCATATATTTT.